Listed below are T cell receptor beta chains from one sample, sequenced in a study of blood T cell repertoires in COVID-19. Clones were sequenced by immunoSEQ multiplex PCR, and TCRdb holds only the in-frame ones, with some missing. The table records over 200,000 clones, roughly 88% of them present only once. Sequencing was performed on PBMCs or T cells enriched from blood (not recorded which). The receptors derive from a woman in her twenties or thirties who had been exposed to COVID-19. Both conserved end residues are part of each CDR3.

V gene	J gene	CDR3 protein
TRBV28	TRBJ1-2	CASSLEVSRGYTF
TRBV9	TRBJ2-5	CASSVELAGMETQYF
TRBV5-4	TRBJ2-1	CASSLAGGTRYNEQFF
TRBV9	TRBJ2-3	CASSPQAGGGADTQYF
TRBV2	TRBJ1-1	CASSEISLEAFF
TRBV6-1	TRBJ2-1	CASSEYPLAARNEQFF
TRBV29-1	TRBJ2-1	CSVVVGSGAYNEQFF
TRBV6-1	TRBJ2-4	CASNELASGRSTKNIQYF
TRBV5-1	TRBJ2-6	CASSFYGQGARGANVLTF
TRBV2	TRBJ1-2	CASSEALRRIGGDGYTF
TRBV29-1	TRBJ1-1	CSVWTGRVDTEAFF
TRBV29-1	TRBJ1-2	CSVDPGQGVGGYTF
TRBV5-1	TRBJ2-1	CASSSGESSYNEQFF
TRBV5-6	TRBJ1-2	CASSLADRAYGYTF
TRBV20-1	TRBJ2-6	CSASTRFSSGANVLTF
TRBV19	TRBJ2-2	CASSSGTGPNTGELFF
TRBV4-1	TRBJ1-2	CASSQAPSGQLFYYGYTF
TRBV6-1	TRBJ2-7	CASSETGLLSYEQYF
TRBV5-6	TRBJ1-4	CASSFLTGPSEKLFF
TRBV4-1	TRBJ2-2	CASSQEGQGSTGELFF
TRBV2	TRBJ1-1	CASSELGGENTEAFF
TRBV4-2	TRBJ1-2	CASSQDVAGDWYGYTF
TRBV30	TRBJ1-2	CAWRGDRGVYGYTF
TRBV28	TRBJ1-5	CPPRGAPSLSNQPQHF
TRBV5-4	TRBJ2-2	CASSPPSGRETGELFF
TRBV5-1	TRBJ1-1	CASSGGDLNTEAFF
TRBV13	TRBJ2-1	CASTLFKGAWEYNEQREYNEQFF
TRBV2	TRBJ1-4	CASSEVTWLNEKLFF
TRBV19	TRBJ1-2	CATLGAGGASYGYTF
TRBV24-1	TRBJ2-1	CATSDRLGSGGRNEQFF
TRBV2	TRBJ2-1	CASKLLAGEGNEQFF
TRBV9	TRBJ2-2	CASSVGLAGGTDPTGELFF
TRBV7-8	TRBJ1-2	CASSLGYRDYGYTF
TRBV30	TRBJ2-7	CAGKSGTYEQYF
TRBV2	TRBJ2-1	CASISGDGDNEQFF
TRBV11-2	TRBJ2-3	CASSLQNTDTQYF
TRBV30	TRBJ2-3	CAWSALGPRATDTQYF